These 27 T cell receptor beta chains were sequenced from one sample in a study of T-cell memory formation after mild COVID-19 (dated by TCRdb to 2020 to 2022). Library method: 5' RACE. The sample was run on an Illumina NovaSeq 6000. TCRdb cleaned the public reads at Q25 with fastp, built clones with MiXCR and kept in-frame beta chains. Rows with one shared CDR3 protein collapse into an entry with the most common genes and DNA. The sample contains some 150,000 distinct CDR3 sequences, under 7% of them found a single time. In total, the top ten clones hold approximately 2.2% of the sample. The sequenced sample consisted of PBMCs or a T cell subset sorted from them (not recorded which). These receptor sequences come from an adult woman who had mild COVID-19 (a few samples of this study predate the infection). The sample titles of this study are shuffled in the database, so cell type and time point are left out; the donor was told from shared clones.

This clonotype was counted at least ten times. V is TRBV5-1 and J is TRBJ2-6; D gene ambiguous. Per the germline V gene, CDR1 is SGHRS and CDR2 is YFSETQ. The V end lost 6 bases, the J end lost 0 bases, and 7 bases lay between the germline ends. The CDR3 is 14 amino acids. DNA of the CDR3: TGCGCCAGCACCCCGGGCTCTGGGGCCAACGTCCTGACTTTC. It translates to CASTPGSGANVLTF.

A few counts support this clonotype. CDR3 sequence (DNA): TGTGCCAGCTCACCGGGGCGGGGGGCCCGAGATACGCAGTATTTT. It is translated as CASSPGRGARDTQYF. The V and J genes are TRBV18 and TRBJ2-3; 8 nucleotides line up with TRBD2. CDR3 length: 15 residues. CDR1 KGHSH and CDR2 LQKENI come from the germline V gene. V was clipped by 3 bases and J by 5 bases; unmatched bases: 7.

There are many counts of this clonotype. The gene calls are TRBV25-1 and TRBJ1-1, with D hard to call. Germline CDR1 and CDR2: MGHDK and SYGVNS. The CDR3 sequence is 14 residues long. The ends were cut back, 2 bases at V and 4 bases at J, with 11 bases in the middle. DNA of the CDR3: TGTGCCAGCAGTGAAGGAGGGTTGTTCACTGAAGCTTTCTTT. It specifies CASSEGGLFTEAFF.

The CDR3: CASSLLGQREQYF. Here the CDR3 DNA reads TGTGCCAGCAGCTTATTGGGACAAAGGGAGCAGTACTTC. The J gene is TRBJ2-7, the V gene TRBV11-3, with D perhaps matching TRBD1 (6 bases). Germline loops: CDR1 SGHNT, CDR2 YENEEA. CDR3 size: 13 residues. The V end was cut by 2 bases, the J end by 7 bases, with 12 bases between.

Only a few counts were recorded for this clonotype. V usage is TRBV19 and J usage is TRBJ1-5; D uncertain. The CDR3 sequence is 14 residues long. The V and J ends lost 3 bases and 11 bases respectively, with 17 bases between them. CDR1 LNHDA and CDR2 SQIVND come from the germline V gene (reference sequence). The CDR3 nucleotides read TGTGCCAGTAGTATTAGGGCACCTCGGAACACCCAGCATTTT. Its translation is CASSIRAPRNTQHF.

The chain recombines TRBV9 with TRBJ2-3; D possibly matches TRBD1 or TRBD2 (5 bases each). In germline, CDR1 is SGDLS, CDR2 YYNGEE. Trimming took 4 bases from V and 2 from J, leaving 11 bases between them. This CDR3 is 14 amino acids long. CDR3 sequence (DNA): TGTGCCAGCAGCCCCGGGACCTACACAGATACGCAGTATTTT. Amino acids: CASSPGTYTDTQYF.

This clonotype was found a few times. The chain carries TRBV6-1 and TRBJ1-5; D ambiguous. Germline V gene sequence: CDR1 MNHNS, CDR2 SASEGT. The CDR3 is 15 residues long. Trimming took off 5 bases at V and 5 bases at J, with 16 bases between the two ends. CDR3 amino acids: CASSLTHMSDQPQHF. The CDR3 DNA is TGTGCCAGCAGTTTAACCCATATGAGTGATCAGCCCCAGCATTTT.

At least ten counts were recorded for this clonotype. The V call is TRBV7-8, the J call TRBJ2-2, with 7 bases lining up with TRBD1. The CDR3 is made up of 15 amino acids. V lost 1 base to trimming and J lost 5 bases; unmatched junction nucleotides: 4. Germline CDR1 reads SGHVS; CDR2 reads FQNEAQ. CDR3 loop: CASSLETGRTGELFF. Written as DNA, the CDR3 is TGTGCCAGCAGCTTAGAGACAGGGCGGACCGGGGAGCTGTTTTTT.

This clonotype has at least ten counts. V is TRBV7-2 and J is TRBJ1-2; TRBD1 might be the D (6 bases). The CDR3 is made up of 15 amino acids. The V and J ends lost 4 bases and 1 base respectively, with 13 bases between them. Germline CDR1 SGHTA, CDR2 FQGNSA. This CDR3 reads CASSWRTVRNYGYTF. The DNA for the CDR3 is TGTGCCAGCAGCTGGAGGACAGTCCGTAACTATGGCTACACCTTC.

The CDR3 DNA reads as TGTGCCAGCAGTCCCCCCGTCCGGGTTGGGTACACTGAAGCTTTCTTT. Translating it yields CASSPPVRVGYTEAFF. J is TRBJ1-1 and V is TRBV12-3 or TRBV12-4; D is undetermined. Trimming took off 5 bases at V and 3 bases at J, with 19 bases between the two ends. The CDR3 contains 16 residues.

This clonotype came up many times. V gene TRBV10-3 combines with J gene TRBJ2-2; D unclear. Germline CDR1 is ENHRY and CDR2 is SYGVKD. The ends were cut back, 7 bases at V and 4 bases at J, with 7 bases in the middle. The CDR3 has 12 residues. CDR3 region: CAIMVSTGELFF. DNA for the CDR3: TGTGCCATCATGGTTTCCACCGGGGAGCTGTTTTTT.

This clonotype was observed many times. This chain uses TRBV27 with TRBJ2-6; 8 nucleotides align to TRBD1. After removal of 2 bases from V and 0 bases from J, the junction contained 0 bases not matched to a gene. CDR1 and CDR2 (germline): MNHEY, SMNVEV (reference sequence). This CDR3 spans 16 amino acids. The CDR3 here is CASSLTGGSGANVLTF. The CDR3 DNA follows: TGTGCCAGCAGTTTAACAGGGGGCTCTGGGGCCAACGTCCTGACTTTC.

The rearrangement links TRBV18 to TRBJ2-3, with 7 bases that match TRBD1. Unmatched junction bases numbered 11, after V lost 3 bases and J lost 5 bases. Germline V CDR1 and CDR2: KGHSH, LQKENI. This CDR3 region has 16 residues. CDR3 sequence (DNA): TGTGCCAGCTCACCCCGACGGACAGGCATGGAAGATACGCAGTATTTT. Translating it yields CASSPRRTGMEDTQYF.

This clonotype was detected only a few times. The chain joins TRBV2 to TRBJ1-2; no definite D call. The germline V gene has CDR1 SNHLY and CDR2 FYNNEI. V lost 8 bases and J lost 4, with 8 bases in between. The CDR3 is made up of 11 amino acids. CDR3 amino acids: CASGGPYGYTF. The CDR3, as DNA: TGTGCCAGCGGCGGGCCCTATGGCTACACCTTC.

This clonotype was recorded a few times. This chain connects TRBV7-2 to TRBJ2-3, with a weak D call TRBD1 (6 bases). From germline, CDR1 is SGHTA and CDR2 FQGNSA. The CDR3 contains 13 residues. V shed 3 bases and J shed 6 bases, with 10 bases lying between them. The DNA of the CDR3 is TGTGCCAGCAGCTTCCACAGGGTGGATACGCAGTATTTT. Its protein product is CASSFHRVDTQYF.

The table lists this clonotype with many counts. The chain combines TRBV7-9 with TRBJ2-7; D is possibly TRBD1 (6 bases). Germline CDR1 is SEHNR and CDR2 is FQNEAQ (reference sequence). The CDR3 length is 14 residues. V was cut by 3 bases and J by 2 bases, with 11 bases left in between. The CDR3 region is CASSFGTPTYEQYF. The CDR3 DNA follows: TGTGCCAGCAGCTTCGGGACACCTACCTACGAGCAGTACTTC.

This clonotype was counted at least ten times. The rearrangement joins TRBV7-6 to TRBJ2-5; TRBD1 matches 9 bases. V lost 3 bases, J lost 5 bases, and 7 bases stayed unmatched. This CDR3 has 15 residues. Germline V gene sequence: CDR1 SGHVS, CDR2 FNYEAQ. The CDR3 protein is CASSLNRGHGETQYF. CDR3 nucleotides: TGTGCCAGCAGCTTGAACAGGGGGCATGGGGAGACCCAGTACTTC.

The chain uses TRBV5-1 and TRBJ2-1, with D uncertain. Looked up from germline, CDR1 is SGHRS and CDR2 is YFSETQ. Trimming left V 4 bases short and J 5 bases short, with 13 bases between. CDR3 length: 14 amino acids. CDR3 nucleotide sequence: TGCGCCAGCAGCCCTTTGGGCGCAAACAATGAGCAGTTCTTC. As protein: CASSPLGANNEQFF.

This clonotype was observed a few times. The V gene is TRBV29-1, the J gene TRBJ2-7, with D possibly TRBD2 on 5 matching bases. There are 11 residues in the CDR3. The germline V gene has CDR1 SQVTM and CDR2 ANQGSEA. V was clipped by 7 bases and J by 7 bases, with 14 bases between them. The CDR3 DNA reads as TGCAGCGCCGAGGGCCAGCGGGAGCAGTACTTC. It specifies CSAEGQREQYF.

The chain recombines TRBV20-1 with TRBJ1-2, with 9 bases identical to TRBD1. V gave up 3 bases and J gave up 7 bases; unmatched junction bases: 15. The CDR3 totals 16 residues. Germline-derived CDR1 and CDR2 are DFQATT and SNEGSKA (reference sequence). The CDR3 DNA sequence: TGCAGTGCTAGGGACTTATACAGGGGGCATGTCTCTGGCTACACCTTC. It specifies CSARDLYRGHVSGYTF.

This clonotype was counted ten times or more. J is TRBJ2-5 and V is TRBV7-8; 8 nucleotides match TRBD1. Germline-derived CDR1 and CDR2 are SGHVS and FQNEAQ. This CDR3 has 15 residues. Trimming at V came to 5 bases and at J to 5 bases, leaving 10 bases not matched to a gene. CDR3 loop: CASSPRQGKEETQYF. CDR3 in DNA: TGTGCCAGCAGCCCCAGACAGGGGAAGGAGGAGACCCAGTACTTC.

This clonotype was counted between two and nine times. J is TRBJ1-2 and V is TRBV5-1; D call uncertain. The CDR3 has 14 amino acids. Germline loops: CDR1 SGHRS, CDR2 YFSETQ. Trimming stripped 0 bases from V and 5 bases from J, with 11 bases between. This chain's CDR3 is CASSLGTPGYGYTF. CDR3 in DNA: TGCGCCAGCAGCTTGGGAACCCCGGGTTATGGCTACACCTTC. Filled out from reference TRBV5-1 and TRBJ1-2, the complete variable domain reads KAGVTQTPRYLIKTRGQQVTLSCSPISGHRSVSWYQQTPGQGLQFLFEYFSETQRNKGNFPGRFSGRQFSNSRSEMNVSTLELGDSALYLCASSLGTPGYGYTFGSGTRLTVV.

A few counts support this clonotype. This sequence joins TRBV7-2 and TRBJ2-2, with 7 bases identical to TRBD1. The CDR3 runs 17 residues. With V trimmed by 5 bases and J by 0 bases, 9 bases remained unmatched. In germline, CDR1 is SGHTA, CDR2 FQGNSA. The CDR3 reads CASSPYRTGPNTGELFF. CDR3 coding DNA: TGTGCCAGCAGCCCGTACAGGACAGGTCCGAACACCGGGGAGCTGTTTTTT.

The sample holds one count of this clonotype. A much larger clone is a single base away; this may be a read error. The CDR3 here is CASSLSGGADEQYF. The CDR3 DNA is TGTGCCAGCAGCCTAAGCGGGGGGGCCGACGAGCAGTACTTC. This chain joins TRBV12-3 or TRBV12-4 and TRBJ2-7; TRBD2 aligns across 10 bases. The CDR3 contains 14 residues. V was clipped by 6 bases and J by 5 bases; unmatched bases: 7.

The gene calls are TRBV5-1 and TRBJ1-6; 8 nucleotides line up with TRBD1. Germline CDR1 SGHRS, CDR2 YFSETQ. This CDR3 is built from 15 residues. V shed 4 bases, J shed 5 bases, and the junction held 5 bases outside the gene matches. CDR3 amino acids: CASSPGQDHNSPLHF. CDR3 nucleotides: TGCGCCAGCAGCCCGGGACAGGACCATAATTCACCCCTCCACTTT.

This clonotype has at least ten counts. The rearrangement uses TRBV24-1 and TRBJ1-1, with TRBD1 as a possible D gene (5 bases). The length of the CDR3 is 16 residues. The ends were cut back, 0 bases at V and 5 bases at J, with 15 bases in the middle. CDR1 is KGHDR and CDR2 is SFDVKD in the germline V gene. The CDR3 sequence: CATSDLRRESRTEAFF. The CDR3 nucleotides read TGTGCCACCAGTGATTTGCGCAGGGAATCGAGAACTGAAGCTTTCTTT.

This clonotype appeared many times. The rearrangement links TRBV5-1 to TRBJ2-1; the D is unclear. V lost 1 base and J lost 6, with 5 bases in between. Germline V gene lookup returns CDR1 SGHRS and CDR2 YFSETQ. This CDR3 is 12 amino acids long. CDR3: CASSLKLNEQFF. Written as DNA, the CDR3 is TGCGCCAGCAGCTTGAAACTCAATGAGCAGTTCTTC.